This T cell receptor (beta chain) was profiled in a study of cytomegalovirus exposure and HLA in healthy donors. CDR1 is LNHDA and CDR2 is SQIVND in the germline V gene (reference sequence). V lost 3 bases to trimming and J lost 5 bases; unmatched junction nucleotides: 4. The CDR3 has 14 residues. In the PCR, 60 Vbeta and 13 Jbeta primers were used. Generated by immunoSEQ multiplex PCR, the TCRdb table keeps only in-frame clones and is missing some. Among about 110,000 clones listed, 82% were seen once. The sample comprised PBMCs. The TCR sequence derives from a woman younger than 30 in good health and CMV-seronegative. This rearrangement joins TRBV19 to TRBJ1-3, with 7 bases matching TRBD1. This CDR3 reads CASSMATGRNTIYF. The CDR3 nucleotides are TGTGCCAGTAGTATGGCGACAGGGAGAAACACCATATATTTT.